This TCR beta chain is drawn from a study of blood T cell repertoires in COVID-19 (dated by TCRdb to 2020 to 2021). Looking at the study overall: The collaborator samples originated in the United States, Italy and Spain and spanned the acute and convalescent phases of COVID-19. The prospective study material was composed of cDNA or gDNA derived from T cells, B-cell-depleted T cells, or PBMCs. The samples were drawn from two sources: the first 160 participants of the ongoing ImmuneRACE study, and 950 to 1,500 subjects contributed by 6 global collaborators. A de-identified subject ID, COVID-19 status, age in years and sex were almost always included in the sample metadata. A freely available public database, intended as a resource for researchers studying the immune response to SARS-CoV-2, is where the repertoires were released. HLA class I and class II types, where available, came from metadata supplied by the sample provider rather than from assay-based typing. Subjects who had been exposed to COVID-19, were actively infected with it, or had recovered from it provided the deeply sampled blood TCRbeta repertoires that made up the dataset.

Samples from volunteer blood donors who had recovered from COVID-19 were contributed by a second Seattle source. The collaborating institutions used their own protocols to collect whole blood in K2EDTA tubes. For TCRbeta analysis, collaborators shipped samples as frozen whole blood, isolated PBMCs, or DNA extracted from either of those sample types. TCRbeta CDR3 regions were amplified from genomic DNA by means of the immunoSEQ Assay, a bias-controlled multiplex PCR. The original pipeline was this. Within the assay, amplification of reference gene primers was used to estimate how many nucleated cells each sample contained. To quantify the absolute abundance of each unique TCRbeta CDR3 rearrangement, sequence reads were collapsed and filtered. For each sample, productive Simpson clonality was calculated by taking the square root of Simpson's diversity index across productive rearrangements. Drawn from immuneACCESS, this table holds only the in-frame rearrangements with V and J called that TCRdb kept. Clones are partly lost; checked studies trace under half to an unresolved V gene and leave the rest unexplained. V and J calls and clone size come straight from that table; D and trimming were deduced from the DNA. For this sample there are about 280,000 clones; about four fifths appear just once. In total, the top ten clones hold around 10% of the sample.

The count of this clone is one. Its recognized antigen is unknown. The sample holds no much larger clone one base away, and base qualities are not on file. From V the trimming removes 7 bases and from J it removes 5 bases, while the gene matches leave 8 bases of the junction unaccounted for. The CDR3 runs 14 amino acids, cysteine and phenylalanine included. CDR3 DNA is the only sequence kept; it has 42 bases, read in frame from the first base. The germline V gene encodes CDR1 SGDLS and CDR2 YYNGEE. Broad study findings and their caveats: The amount of clinical and demographic metadata varied by source and participant and was provided uncurated.

The sequenced sample was peripheral blood. The receptor comes from a woman aged 45-59 years who had recovered from COVID-19. The chain uses TRBV9 and TRBJ1-2, with 10 bases matching TRBD1. The nucleotide sequence reads TGTGCCAGCGCGGGTGGGACAGGGGAGTATGGCTACACCTTC. It specifies CASAGGTGEYGYTF.